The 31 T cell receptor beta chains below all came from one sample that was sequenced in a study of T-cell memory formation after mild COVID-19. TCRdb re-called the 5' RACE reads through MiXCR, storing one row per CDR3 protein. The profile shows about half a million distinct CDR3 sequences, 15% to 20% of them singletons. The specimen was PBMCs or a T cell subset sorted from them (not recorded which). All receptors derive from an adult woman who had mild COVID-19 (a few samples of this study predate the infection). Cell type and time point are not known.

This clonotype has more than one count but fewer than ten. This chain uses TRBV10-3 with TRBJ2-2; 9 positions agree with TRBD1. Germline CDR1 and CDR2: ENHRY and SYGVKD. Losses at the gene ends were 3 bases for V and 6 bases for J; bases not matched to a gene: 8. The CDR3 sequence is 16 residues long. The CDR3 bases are TGTGCCATCAGTGAACCCGGGACAGGGTTCCCCGGGGAGCTGTTTTTT. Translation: CAISEPGTGFPGELFF.

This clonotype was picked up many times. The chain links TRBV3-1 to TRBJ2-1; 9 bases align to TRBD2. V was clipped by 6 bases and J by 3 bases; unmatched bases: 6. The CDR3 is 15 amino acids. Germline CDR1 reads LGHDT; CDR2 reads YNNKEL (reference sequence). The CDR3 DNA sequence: TGTGCCAGCAGGAGAAATAGCGGGGGCTACAATGAGCAGTTCTTC. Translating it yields CASRRNSGGYNEQFF.

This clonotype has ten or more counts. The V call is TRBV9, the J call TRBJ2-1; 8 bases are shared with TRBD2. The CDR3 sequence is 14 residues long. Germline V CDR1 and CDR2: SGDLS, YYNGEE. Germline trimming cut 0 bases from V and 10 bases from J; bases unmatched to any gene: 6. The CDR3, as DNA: TGTGCCAGCAGCGTAGGGTCAGCGGGAGAAGAGCAGTTCTTC. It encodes CASSVGSAGEEQFF.

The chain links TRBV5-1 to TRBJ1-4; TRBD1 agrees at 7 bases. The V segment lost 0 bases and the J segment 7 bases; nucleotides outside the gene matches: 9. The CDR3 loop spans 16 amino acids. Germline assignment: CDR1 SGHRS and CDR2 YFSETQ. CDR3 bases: TGCGCCAGCAGCTTGGATTATCGCGCAGGGGGTGAAAAACTGTTTTTT. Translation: CASSLDYRAGGEKLFF. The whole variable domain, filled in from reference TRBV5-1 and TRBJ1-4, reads KAGVTQTPRYLIKTRGQQVTLSCSPISGHRSVSWYQQTPGQGLQFLFEYFSETQRNKGNFPGRFSGRQFSNSRSEMNVSTLELGDSALYLCASSLDYRAGGEKLFFGSGTQLSVL.

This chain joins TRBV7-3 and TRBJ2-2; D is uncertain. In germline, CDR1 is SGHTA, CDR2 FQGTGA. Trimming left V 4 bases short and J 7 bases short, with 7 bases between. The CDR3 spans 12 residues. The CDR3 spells CASSYVGGELFF. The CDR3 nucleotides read TGTGCCAGCAGCTATGTAGGCGGGGAGCTGTTTTTT.

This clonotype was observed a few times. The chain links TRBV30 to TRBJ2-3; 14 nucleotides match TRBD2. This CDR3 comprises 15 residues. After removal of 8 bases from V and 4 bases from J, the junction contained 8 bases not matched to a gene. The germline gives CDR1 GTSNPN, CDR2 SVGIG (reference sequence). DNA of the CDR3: TGTGCCCAAGGACTAGCGGGAGGTTCTGCAGATACGCAGTATTTT. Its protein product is CAQGLAGGSADTQYF. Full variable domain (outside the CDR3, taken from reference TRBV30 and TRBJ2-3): SQTIHQWPATLVQPVGSPLSLECTVEGTSNPNLYWYRQAAGRGLQLLFYSVGIGQISSEVPQNLSASRPQDRQFILSSKKLLLSDSGFYLCAQGLAGGSADTQYFGPGTRLTVL.

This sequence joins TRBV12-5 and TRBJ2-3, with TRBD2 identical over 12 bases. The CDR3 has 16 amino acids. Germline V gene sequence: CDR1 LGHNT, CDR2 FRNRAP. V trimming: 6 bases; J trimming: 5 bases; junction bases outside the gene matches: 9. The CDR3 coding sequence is TGTGCTAGTGGAACTCGACTAGCGGGAGACAAAGATACGCAGTATTTT. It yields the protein CASGTRLAGDKDTQYF.

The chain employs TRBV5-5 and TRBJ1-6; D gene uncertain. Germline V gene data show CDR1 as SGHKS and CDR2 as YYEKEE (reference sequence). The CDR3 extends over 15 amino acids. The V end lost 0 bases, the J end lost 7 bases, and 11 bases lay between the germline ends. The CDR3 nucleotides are TGTGCCAGCAGCTTGGAAAAGGGAGGGAATTCACCCCTCCACTTT. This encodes CASSLEKGGNSPLHF.

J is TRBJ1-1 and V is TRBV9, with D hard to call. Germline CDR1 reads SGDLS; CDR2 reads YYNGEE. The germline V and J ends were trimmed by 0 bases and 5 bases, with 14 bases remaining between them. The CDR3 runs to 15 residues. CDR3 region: CASSVGPGPGTEAFF. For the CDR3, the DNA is TGTGCCAGCAGCGTAGGTCCCGGACCAGGAACTGAAGCTTTCTTT.

In DNA form, the CDR3 reads TGTGCCAGCAGCCCGGGACACGGGCTCATTCAGTACTTC. Amino acids: CASSPGHGLIQYF. The V gene is TRBV7-6, the J gene TRBJ2-4; D might be TRBD1 (6 bases). V lost 5 bases, J lost 9 bases, and 14 bases lay in between. The CDR3 extends over 13 amino acids. Germline V gives CDR1 SGHVS, CDR2 FNYEAQ.

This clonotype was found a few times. DNA for the CDR3: TGCGCCAGCAGACCGGGGGGGCTGAGCTCCTACGAGCAGTACTTC. This encodes CASRPGGLSSYEQYF. The gene calls are TRBV5-1 and TRBJ2-7; 8 bases are a match to TRBD2. The germline gives CDR1 SGHRS, CDR2 YFSETQ. With 5 bases clipped from V and 0 bases from J, the junction kept 7 bases outside the gene matches. The CDR3 contains 15 residues.

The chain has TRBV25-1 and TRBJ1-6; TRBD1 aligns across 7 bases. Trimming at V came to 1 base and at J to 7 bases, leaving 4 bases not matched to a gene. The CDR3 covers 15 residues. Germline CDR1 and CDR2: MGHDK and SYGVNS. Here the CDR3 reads CASSEWGTENSPLHF. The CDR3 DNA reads TGTGCCAGCAGTGAATGGGGGACAGAAAATTCACCCCTCCACTTT.

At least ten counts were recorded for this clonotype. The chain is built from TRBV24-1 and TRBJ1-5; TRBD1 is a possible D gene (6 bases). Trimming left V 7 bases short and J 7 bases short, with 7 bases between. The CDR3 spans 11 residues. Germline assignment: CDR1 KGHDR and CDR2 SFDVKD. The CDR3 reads CATSGGQPQHF. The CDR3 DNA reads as TGTGCCACCAGCGGGGGCCAGCCCCAGCATTTT.

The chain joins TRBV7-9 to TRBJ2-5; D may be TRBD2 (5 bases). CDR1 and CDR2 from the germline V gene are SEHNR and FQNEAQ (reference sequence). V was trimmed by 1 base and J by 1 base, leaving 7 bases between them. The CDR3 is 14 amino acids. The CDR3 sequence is CASSLGLLQETQYF. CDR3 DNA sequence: TGTGCCAGCAGCTTAGGACTACTCCAAGAGACCCAGTACTTC. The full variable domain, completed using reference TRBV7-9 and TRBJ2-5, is DTGVSQNPRHKITKRGQNVTFRCDPISEHNRLYWYRQTLGQGPEFLTYFQNEAQLEKSRLLSDRFSAERPKGSFSTLEIQRTEQGDSAMYLCASSLGLLQETQYFGPGTRLLVL.

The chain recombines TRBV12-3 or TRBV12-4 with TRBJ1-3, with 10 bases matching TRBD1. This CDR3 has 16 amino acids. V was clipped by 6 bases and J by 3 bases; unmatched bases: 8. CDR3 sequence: CASSPTGGIDGNTIYF. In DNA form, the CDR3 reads TGTGCCAGCAGCCCGACAGGGGGCATAGATGGAAACACCATATATTTT.

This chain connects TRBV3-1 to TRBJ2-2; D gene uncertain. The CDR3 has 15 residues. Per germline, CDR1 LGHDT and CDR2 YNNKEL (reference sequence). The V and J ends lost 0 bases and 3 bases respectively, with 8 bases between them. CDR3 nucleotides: TGTGCCAGCAGCCAAGATTCTGGTTACACCGGGGAGCTGTTTTTT. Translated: CASSQDSGYTGELFF. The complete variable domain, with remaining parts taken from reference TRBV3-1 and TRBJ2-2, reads DTAVSQTPKYLVTQMGNDKSIKCEQNLGHDTMYWYKQDSKKFLKIMFSYNNKELIINETVPNRFSPKSPDKAHLNLHINSLELGDSAVYFCASSQDSGYTGELFFGEGSRLTVL.

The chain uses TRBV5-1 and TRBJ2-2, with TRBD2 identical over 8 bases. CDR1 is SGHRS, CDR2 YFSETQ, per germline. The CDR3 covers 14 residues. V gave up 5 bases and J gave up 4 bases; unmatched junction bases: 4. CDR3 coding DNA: TGCGCCAGCAGATGGCTAGCGGGCACCGGGGAGCTGTTTTTT. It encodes CASRWLAGTGELFF.

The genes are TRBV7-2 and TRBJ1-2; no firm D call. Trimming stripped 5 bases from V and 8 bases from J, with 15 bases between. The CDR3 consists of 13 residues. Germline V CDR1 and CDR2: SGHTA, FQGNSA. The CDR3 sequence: CASSQGRRGGYTF. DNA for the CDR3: TGTGCCAGCAGCCAAGGACGGCGGGGAGGCTACACCTTC.

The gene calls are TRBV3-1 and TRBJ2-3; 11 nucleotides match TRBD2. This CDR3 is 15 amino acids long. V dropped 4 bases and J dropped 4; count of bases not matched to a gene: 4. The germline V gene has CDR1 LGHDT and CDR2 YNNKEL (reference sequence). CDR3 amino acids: CASSLSGGAPDTQYF. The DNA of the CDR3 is TGTGCCAGCAGCCTTAGCGGGGGGGCCCCAGATACGCAGTATTTT.

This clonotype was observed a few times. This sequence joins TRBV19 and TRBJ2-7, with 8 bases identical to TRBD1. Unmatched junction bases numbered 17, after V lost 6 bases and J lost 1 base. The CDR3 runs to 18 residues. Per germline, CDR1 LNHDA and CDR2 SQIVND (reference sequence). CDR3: CASSPNFGDRGNSYEQYF. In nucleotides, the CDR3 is TGTGCCAGTAGCCCCAACTTTGGAGACAGGGGAAATTCCTACGAGCAGTACTTC.

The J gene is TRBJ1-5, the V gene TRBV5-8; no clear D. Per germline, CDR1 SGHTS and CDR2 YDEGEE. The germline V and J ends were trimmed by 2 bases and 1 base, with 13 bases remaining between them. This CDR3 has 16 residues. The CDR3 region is CASSLGRLGSNQPQHF. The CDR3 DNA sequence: TGTGCCAGCAGCTTAGGACGACTGGGGAGCAATCAGCCCCAGCATTTT.

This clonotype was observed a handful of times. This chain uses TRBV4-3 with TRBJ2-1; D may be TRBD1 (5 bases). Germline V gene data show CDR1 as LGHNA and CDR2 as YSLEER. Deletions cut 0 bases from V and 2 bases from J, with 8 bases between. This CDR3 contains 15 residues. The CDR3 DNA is TGCGCCAGCAGCCAAGAGGCGACAGCCTACAATGAGCAGTTCTTC. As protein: CASSQEATAYNEQFF.

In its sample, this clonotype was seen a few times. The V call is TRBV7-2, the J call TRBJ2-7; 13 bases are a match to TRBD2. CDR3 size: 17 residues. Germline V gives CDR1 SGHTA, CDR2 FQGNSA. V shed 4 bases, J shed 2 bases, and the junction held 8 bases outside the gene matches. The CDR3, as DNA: TGTGCCAGCAGCTCCTCCGGGACTAGCGGGGATCCCTACGAGCAGTACTTC. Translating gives CASSSSGTSGDPYEQYF.

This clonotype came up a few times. The CDR3 loop is CSARDVLATTYEQYF. DNA of the CDR3: TGCAGTGCTAGAGATGTTCTAGCCACGACATACGAGCAGTACTTC. The chain carries TRBV20-1 and TRBJ2-7; D is perhaps TRBD2 (5 bases). Trimming pared 0 bases from V and 4 bases from J, leaving 16 bases between. Germline V lookup: CDR1 DFQATT, CDR2 SNEGSKA (reference sequence). The CDR3 has 15 residues.

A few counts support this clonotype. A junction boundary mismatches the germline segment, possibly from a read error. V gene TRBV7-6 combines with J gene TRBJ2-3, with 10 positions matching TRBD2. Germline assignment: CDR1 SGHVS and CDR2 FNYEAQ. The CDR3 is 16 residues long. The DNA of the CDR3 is TGTGCCAGCAGCTTATCTTCCCCCGGAACCGGGACTAGCGCAAGTTTT. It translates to CASSLSSPGTGTSASF.

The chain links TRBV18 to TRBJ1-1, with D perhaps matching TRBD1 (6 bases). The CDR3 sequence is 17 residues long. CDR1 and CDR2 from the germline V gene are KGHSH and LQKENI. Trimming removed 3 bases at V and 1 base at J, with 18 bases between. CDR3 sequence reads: CASSPQGPTGGNTEAFF. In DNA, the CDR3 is TGTGCCAGCTCACCCCAAGGGCCGACAGGAGGGAACACTGAAGCTTTCTTT.

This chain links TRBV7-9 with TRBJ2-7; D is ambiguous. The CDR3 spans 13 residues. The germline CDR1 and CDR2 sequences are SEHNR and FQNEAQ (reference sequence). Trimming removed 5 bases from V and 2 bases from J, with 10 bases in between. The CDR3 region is CASSRPVAYEQYF. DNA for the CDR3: TGTGCCAGCAGCCGGCCCGTGGCCTACGAGCAGTACTTC.

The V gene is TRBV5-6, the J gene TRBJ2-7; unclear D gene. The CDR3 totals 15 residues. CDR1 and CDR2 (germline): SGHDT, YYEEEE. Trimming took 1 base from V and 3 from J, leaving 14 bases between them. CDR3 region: CASSLPGQLSYEQYF. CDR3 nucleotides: TGTGCCAGCAGCTTGCCGGGCCAACTAAGCTACGAGCAGTACTTC.

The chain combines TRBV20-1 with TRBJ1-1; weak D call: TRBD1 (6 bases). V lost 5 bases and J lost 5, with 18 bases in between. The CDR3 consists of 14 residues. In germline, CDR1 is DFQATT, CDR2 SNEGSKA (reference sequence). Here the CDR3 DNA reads TGCAGTGCTCCGCAGGCGGGGGGCCTGACTGAAGCTTTCTTT. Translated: CSAPQAGGLTEAFF.

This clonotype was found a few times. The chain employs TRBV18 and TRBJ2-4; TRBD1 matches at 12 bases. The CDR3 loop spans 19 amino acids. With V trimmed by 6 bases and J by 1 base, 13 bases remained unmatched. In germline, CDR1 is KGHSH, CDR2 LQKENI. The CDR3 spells CASSPNRDRGRRAKNIQYF. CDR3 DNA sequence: TGTGCCAGCTCGCCCAACCGGGACAGGGGGCGTCGGGCCAAAAACATTCAGTACTTC.

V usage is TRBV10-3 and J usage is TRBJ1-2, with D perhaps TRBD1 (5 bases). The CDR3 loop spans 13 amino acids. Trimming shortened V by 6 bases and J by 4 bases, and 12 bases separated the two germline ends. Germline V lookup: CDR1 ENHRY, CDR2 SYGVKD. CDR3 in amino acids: CAISWRGSYGYTF. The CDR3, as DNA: TGTGCCATCAGCTGGAGGGGAAGCTATGGCTACACCTTC.